The T cell receptor beta chain under discussion was sequenced for a study of control samples from healthy donors and cancer patients. Germline V lookup: CDR1 MDHEN, CDR2 SYDVKM. The junction had 5 bases not matched to a gene; V was cut back by 3 bases and J by 7 bases. CDR3 length equals 15 residues. Clones were read by immunoSEQ multiplex PCR, and TCRdb kept only the in-frame ones, dropping some. The sample consists of 35,000 to 55,000 clones, less than 95% of them appearing once. The receptor's source is a middle-aged woman with head and neck cancer. Specimen: PBMCs. This chain links TRBV28 with TRBJ1-4; the match to TRBD1 covers 10 bases. The CDR3 sequence is CASSFTTGGFEKLFF. CDR3 DNA: TGTGCCAGCAGTTTCACGACAGGGGGCTTTGAAAAACTGTTTTTT.